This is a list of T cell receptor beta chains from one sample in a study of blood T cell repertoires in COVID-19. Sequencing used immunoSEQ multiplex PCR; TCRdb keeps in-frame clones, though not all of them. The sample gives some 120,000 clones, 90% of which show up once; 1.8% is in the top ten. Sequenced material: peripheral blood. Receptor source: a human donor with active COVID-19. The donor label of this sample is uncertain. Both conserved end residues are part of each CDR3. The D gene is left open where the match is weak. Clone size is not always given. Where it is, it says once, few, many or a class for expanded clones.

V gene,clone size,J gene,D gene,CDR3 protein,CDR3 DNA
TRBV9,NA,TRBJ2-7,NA,CASSVEPRGPYEQYF,TGTGCCAGCAGCGTAGAGCCTAGAGGGCCCTACGAGCAGTACTTC
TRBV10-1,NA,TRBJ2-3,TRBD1,CASRATPGQGFADTQYF,TGCGCCAGCAGGGCTACACCGGGACAGGGTTTTGCAGATACGCAGTATTTT
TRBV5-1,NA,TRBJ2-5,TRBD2,CASSLGLAGGETQYF,TGCGCCAGCAGCTTGGGACTAGCGGGGGGAGAGACCCAGTACTTC
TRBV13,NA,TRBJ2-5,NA,CASSLDLAGGQETQYF,TGTGCCAGCAGCTTAGACCTAGCAGGAGGCCAAGAGACCCAGTACTTC
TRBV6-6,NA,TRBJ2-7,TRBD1,CASSHRPGQGAEQYF,TGTGCCAGCAGCCACCGACCGGGACAGGGGGCCGAGCAGTACTTC
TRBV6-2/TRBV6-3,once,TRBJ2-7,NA,CASSLTDSYHEQYF,TGTGCCAGCAGTTTAACGGACAGCTACCACGAGCAGTACTTC
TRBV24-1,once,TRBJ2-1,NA,CATSGPPPYNEQFF,TGTGCCACCAGTGGGCCACCCCCCTACAATGAGCAGTTCTTC
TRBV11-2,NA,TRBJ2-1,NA,CASTVQLAYNEQFF,TGTGCCAGCACCGTCCAACTAGCTTACAATGAGCAGTTCTTC
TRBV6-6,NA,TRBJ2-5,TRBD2,CASSRLAGGPGETQYF,TGTGCCAGCAGTCGACTAGCGGGGGGGCCGGGTGAGACCCAGTACTTC
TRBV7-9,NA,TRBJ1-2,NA,CASSLARHGGYTF,TGTGCCAGCAGCTTAGCGCGCCACGGTGGCTACACCTTC
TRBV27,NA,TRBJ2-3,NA,CASRGGRLTQYF,TGTGCCAGCAGGGGGGGTCGTCTTACGCAGTATTTT
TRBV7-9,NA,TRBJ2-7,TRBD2,CASDRRGSEQYF,TGTGCCAGCGATAGGCGGGGGTCCGAGCAGTACTTC
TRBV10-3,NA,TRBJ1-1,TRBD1,CAIRTGGTEAFF,TGTGCCATCAGGACAGGGGGCACTGAAGCTTTCTTT
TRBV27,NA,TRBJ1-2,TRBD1,CASSEDRQSYYGYTF,TGTGCCAGCAGTGAGGACAGGCAATCCTATTATGGCTACACCTTC
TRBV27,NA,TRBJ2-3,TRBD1,CASSPSTGGLTDTQYF,TGTGCCAGCAGTCCCTCGACAGGGGGCCTCACAGATACGCAGTATTTT
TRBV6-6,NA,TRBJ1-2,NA,CASSSDSNYGYTF,TGTGCCAGCAGTTCAGACAGTAACTATGGCTACACCTTC